These T cell receptor beta chains were read from a single sample in a study of blood T cell repertoires in COVID-19. TCRdb's copy holds only in-frame clones and misses some; the assay was immunoSEQ multiplex PCR. The sample yields about 300,000 clones, roughly 89% seen once. Sequences were obtained from PBMCs or T cells enriched from blood (not recorded which). The origin of the receptors is a woman aged 18-29 years with acute COVID-19. Both conserved end residues are part of each CDR3. The D gene is left open where the match is weak. Rows may omit the clone size; those that give it use once, few, many or a size class.

size: .; J: TRBJ2-1; D: .; V: TRBV27; CDR3: CASRNRVSDEQFF; DNA: TGTGCCAGCAGAAACAGGGTCTCGGATGAGCAGTTCTTC
size: .; J: TRBJ2-3; D: TRBD2; V: TRBV28; CDR3: CASSPSGRASFHPDTQYF; DNA: TGTGCCAGCAGTCCAAGCGGGAGGGCCAGTTTTCACCCAGATACGCAGTATTTT
size: .; J: TRBJ2-1; D: TRBD2; V: TRBV27; CDR3: CASHPGVAGRSEQFF; DNA: TGTGCCAGCCACCCTGGGGTAGCGGGAAGGAGTGAGCAGTTCTTC
size: once; J: TRBJ1-6; D: .; V: TRBV28; CDR3: CASSSQSYNSPLHF; DNA: TGTGCCAGCAGTTCTCAGTCTTATAATTCACCCCTCCACTTT
size: .; J: TRBJ2-1; D: .; V: TRBV29-1; CDR3: CSVEWVARRPNEQFF; DNA: TGCAGCGTTGAATGGGTTGCGCGCAGGCCCAATGAGCAGTTCTTC
size: .; J: TRBJ1-1; D: .; V: TRBV19; CDR3: CASGGHMNTEAFF; DNA: TGTGCCAGTGGGGGACACATGAACACTGAAGCTTTCTTT
size: .; J: TRBJ2-2; D: TRBD1; V: TRBV5-3; CDR3: CARSFNMTGGEELFF; DNA: TGTGCCAGAAGCTTTAACATGACAGGGGGCGAGGAGCTGTTTTTT
size: .; J: TRBJ1-1; D: .; V: TRBV3-1/TRBV3-2; CDR3: CASSYRTTMNTEAFF; DNA: TGTGCCAGCAGCTACCGCACAACGATGAACACTGAAGCTTTCTTT
size: .; J: TRBJ2-7; D: TRBD2; V: TRBV28; CDR3: CASSLAGVGYEQYF; DNA: TGTGCCAGCAGTCTAGCGGGAGTGGGCTACGAGCAGTACTTC
size: few; J: TRBJ1-1; D: TRBD1; V: TRBV7-9; CDR3: CASSRGGAAEAFF; DNA: TGTGCCAGCAGCCGAGGGGGCGCGGCTGAAGCTTTCTTT
size: few; J: TRBJ1-3; D: .; V: TRBV28; CDR3: CASSFWARASSGNTIYF; DNA: TGTGCCAGCAGTTTTTGGGCCCGTGCGAGCTCTGGAAACACCATATATTTT
size: .; J: TRBJ1-3; D: .; V: TRBV5-1; CDR3: CASSGGAGNTIYF; DNA: TGCGCCAGCAGCGGGGGGGCAGGAAACACCATATATTTT
size: .; J: TRBJ2-3; D: .; V: TRBV5-6; CDR3: CASSLNSPDTQYF; DNA: TGTGCCAGCAGCTTGAACAGTCCAGATACGCAGTATTTT
size: .; J: TRBJ2-5; D: TRBD1; V: TRBV6-6; CDR3: CASSYSTTGQETQYF; DNA: TGTGCCAGCAGTTATTCGACGACAGGGCAAGAGACCCAGTACTTC
size: .; J: TRBJ2-1; D: TRBD2; V: TRBV3-1/TRBV3-2; CDR3: CASSQAGGPGSYNEQFF; DNA: TGTGCCAGCAGTCAAGCGGGAGGGCCGGGGTCCTACAATGAGCAGTTCTTC
size: .; J: TRBJ2-4; D: .; V: TRBV28; CDR3: CASSPSDRKNIQYF; DNA: TGTGCCAGCAGTCCCAGCGACAGAAAAAACATTCAGTACTTC
size: .; J: TRBJ2-3; D: TRBD2; V: TRBV7-2; CDR3: CASSRTSFTDTQYF; DNA: TGTGCCAGCAGCCGGACTAGCTTCACAGATACGCAGTATTTT
size: .; J: TRBJ1-4; D: TRBD1; V: TRBV29-1; CDR3: CSGRDRGSNEKLFF; DNA: TGCAGCGGGAGGGACAGGGGGTCTAATGAAAAACTGTTTTTT
size: .; J: TRBJ1-1; D: TRBD1; V: TRBV29-1; CDR3: CSVESQGAKAFF; DNA: TGCAGCGTTGAATCACAGGGGGCCAAAGCTTTCTTT
size: .; J: TRBJ2-4; D: TRBD2; V: TRBV4-2; CDR3: CASSQESGRYKNIQYF; DNA: TGTGCCAGCAGCCAGGAAAGCGGGAGGTACAAAAACATTCAGTACTTC
size: .; J: TRBJ2-3; D: TRBD2; V: TRBV11-2; CDR3: CASLLAGVEDTQYF; DNA: TGTGCCAGCTTACTAGCGGGAGTCGAAGATACGCAGTATTTT
size: .; J: TRBJ2-2; D: TRBD2; V: TRBV28; CDR3: CASSFRSSGPNTGELFF; DNA: TGTGCCAGCAGTTTTCGGTCTAGCGGGCCGAACACCGGGGAGCTGTTTTTT
size: .; J: TRBJ2-2; D: TRBD2; V: TRBV7-7; CDR3: CASSRLARDTGELFF; DNA: TGTGCTAGCAGTAGACTAGCGCGAGACACCGGGGAGCTGTTTTTT
size: .; J: TRBJ2-1; D: TRBD1; V: TRBV14; CDR3: CASSQDWTGARREQFF; DNA: TGTGCCAGCAGCCAAGATTGGACAGGGGCTCGGAGGGAGCAGTTCTTC
size: .; J: TRBJ1-2; D: .; V: TRBV7-9; CDR3: CASSLGSRGYTF; DNA: TGTGCCAGCAGCTTAGGTTCGAGAGGCTACACCTTC
size: .; J: TRBJ2-5; D: .; V: TRBV18; CDR3: CASSPPSETQYF; DNA: TGTGCCAGCTCACCACCCTCAGAGACCCAGTACTTC
size: .; J: TRBJ2-1; D: TRBD2; V: TRBV7-2; CDR3: CASGKTSEYYNEQFF; DNA: TGTGCCAGCGGGAAAACTAGCGAGTACTACAATGAGCAGTTCTTC
size: .; J: TRBJ1-5; D: TRBD1; V: TRBV6-5; CDR3: CASSIGTGWAQPQHF; DNA: TGTGCCAGCAGCATAGGGACAGGTTGGGCTCAGCCCCAGCATTTT
size: .; J: TRBJ1-5; D: .; V: TRBV16; CDR3: CASSQSWQAYSNQPQHF; DNA: TGTGCCAGCAGCCAATCATGGCAGGCCTATAGCAATCAGCCCCAGCATTTT
size: .; J: TRBJ1-6; D: TRBD1; V: TRBV30; CDR3: CAWSWGQAGSPLHF; DNA: TGTGCCTGGAGTTGGGGACAGGCGGGTTCACCCCTCCACTTT
size: .; J: TRBJ1-1; D: TRBD1; V: TRBV7-9; CDR3: CASSAPTGGHTEAFF; DNA: TGTGCCAGCAGCGCTCCAACAGGGGGCCACACTGAAGCTTTCTTT
size: .; J: TRBJ2-7; D: .; V: TRBV3-1/TRBV3-2; CDR3: CASSQDLFRLGQYEQYF; DNA: TGTGCCAGCAGCCAAGATCTGTTTCGGCTAGGCCAATACGAGCAGTACTTC
size: .; J: TRBJ2-5; D: .; V: TRBV5-4; CDR3: CASSPSPPEETQYF; DNA: TGTGCCAGCAGCCCCTCCCCCCCTGAGGAGACCCAGTACTTC
size: .; J: TRBJ2-2; D: .; V: TRBV19; CDR3: CASSVEGTGELFF; DNA: TGTGCCAGTAGTGTGGAGGGCACCGGGGAGCTGTTTTTT